This T cell receptor beta chain was captured in a study of shared clonotypes between healthy human individuals. The method was immunoSEQ multiplex PCR; TCRdb's version includes in-frame clones alone and lacks a portion of them. The sample includes roughly 480,000 clones, 65% to 80% seen only once; the top ten take around 12%. This CDR3 is 13 amino acids long. Trimming removed 8 bases from V and 3 bases from J; junction bases left unmatched: 4. Germline loops: CDR1 SNHLY, CDR2 FYNNEI. Findings and caveats of the study: Tissue TCR repertoires likely differ from these blood-only repertoires.

A remark on this clone: The antigen remains unidentified.

The chain couples TRBV2 to TRBJ2-1; 7 bases match TRBD2. The specimen sequenced was PBMCs. The TCR was taken from a woman aged 40 to 55 in good health. Some clones in this sample may be carry-over from other donors' samples. The CDR3 reads CASERGDYNEQFF. The CDR3 DNA reads TGTGCCAGCGAGCGGGGCGACTACAATGAGCAGTTCTTC.